This TCR beta chain is from a study of shared clonotypes between healthy human individuals. Some clones are missing from TCRdb's copy, which holds only in-frame ones; the method was immunoSEQ multiplex PCR. The sample consists of roughly 2.2 million clones, approximately 93% of them appearing once. The germline gives CDR1 MNHNS, CDR2 SASEGT. The CDR3 totals 12 residues. V dropped 2 bases and J dropped 10 bases, with 11 bases sitting between them. This TCR derives from a man aged 18 to 30 in good health. Some clones in this sample may be carry-over from other donors' samples. V and J are TRBV6-1 and TRBJ1-1; D gene unclear. Sequencing was done on a sample of naive CD4+ T cells from PBMCs. Regarding subset: CD45RA+ positively selected. The CDR3 here is CASSEWREGAFF. In DNA form, the CDR3 reads TGTGCCAGCAGTGAATGGAGGGAGGGAGCTTTCTTT.